The 26 T cell receptor beta chains listed next were all sequenced from one sample in a study of T-cell reconstitution after alpha-beta-depleted transplantation in children. Molecular barcoding with unique molecular identifiers was used for the TCRbeta library. Using its own MiXCR run on the PCR reads, TCRdb lists one record per CDR3 protein. Here the sample spans about 440,000 distinct CDR3 sequences, around two fifths being singletons. Sample: PBMCs, taken before TCRalphabeta/CD19-depleted stem cell transplant. Source of these receptors: a girl aged 2 to 10 with aplastic anemia, due to receive a stem cell transplant.

With regard to this clonotype: Germline is not matched at one junction end, which may reflect a read error. The J gene is TRBJ2-3, the V gene TRBV15; 7 bases fit TRBD1. The CDR3 totals 14 residues. In germline, CDR1 is LNHNV, CDR2 YYDKDF (reference sequence). The CDR3 coding sequence is TGTGCCACCAGCGGAGACAGGGTCACAGATACGCAGTATTTT. It is translated as CATSGDRVTDTQYF.

This clonotype was counted ten times or more. The rearrangement uses TRBV20-1 and TRBJ2-5; possible D gene TRBD2, 6 bases. V lost 0 bases to trimming and J lost 5 bases, with 13 bases between them. In germline, CDR1 is DFQATT, CDR2 SNEGSKA (reference sequence). The CDR3 extends over 14 amino acids. The CDR3 coding sequence is TGCAGTGCTAGAGATTTCCCGGGAGTGGAGACCCAGTACTTC. This translates into CSARDFPGVETQYF.

This clonotype was counted a single time. The chain couples TRBV20-1 to TRBJ2-3; D gene uncertain. The CDR3 covers 12 residues. The V end was cut by 3 bases, the J end by 3 bases, with 7 bases between. Germline V gene lookup returns CDR1 DFQATT and CDR2 SNEGSKA (reference sequence). The CDR3 protein is CSASGQTDTQYF. CDR3 in DNA: TGCAGTGCTAGCGGGCAAACAGATACGCAGTATTTT.

CDR3 protein: CASSPRRASDTEAFF. The CDR3 DNA follows: TGTGCCAGCAGTCCCCGCAGGGCATCGGACACTGAAGCTTTCTTT. The rearrangement joins TRBV28 to TRBJ1-1; TRBD1 might be the D (5 bases). The germline V gene encodes CDR1 MDHEN and CDR2 SYDVKM. V lost 5 bases and J 3 bases, leaving 16 bases between the germline ends. CDR3 length: 15 amino acids.

CDR3 loop: CAWGFNYGYTF. DNA for the CDR3: TGTGCCTGGGGGTTCAACTATGGCTACACCTTC. The genes are TRBV30 and TRBJ1-2; D is unresolved. Germline V gene sequence: CDR1 GTSNPN, CDR2 SVGIG (reference sequence). Trimming removed 5 bases from V and 2 bases from J, with 6 bases in between. This CDR3 spans 11 amino acids.

This chain uses TRBV20-1 with TRBJ2-1; TRBD2 agrees at 10 bases. Germline assignment: CDR1 DFQATT and CDR2 SNEGSKA (reference sequence). The CDR3 is 17 amino acids. Germline trimming cut 5 bases from V and 1 base from J; bases unmatched to any gene: 11. The CDR3 spells CSASSGSRRRSYNEQFF. The CDR3 DNA reads as TGCAGTGCTTCTAGCGGGAGTAGGAGAAGGTCCTACAATGAGCAGTTCTTC.

The chain has TRBV5-1 and TRBJ1-1; perhaps TRBD1 as D (5 bases). The V end lost 1 base, the J end lost 1 base, and 11 bases lay between the germline ends. In germline, CDR1 is SGHRS, CDR2 YFSETQ. The CDR3 runs 15 residues. CDR3 protein: CASSLYKGPNTEAFF. The CDR3 coding sequence is TGCGCCAGCAGCTTGTATAAGGGGCCGAACACTGAAGCTTTCTTT. Complete variable domain (other parts from reference TRBV5-1 and TRBJ1-1): KAGVTQTPRYLIKTRGQQVTLSCSPISGHRSVSWYQQTPGQGLQFLFEYFSETQRNKGNFPGRFSGRQFSNSRSEMNVSTLELGDSALYLCASSLYKGPNTEAFFGQGTRLTVV.

The chain links TRBV20-1 to TRBJ2-5; TRBD2 matches at 8 bases. Trimming took 2 bases from V and 1 from J; bases not matched to a gene: 0. Germline V gene lookup returns CDR1 DFQATT and CDR2 SNEGSKA (reference sequence). The CDR3 runs 13 residues. CDR3: CSARTSGQETQYF. The CDR3 DNA is TGCAGTGCTAGAACTAGCGGCCAAGAGACCCAGTACTTC.

This clonotype was recorded many times. The rearrangement links TRBV27 to TRBJ2-1, with 13 bases identical to TRBD2. Germline CDR1 and CDR2: MNHEY and SMNVEV (reference sequence). CDR3 size: 15 residues. Unmatched junction bases numbered 6, after V lost 4 bases and J lost 9 bases. CDR3 loop: CASSSRTSGSGEQFF. The CDR3 DNA is TGTGCCAGCAGTTCCCGGACTAGCGGGAGCGGTGAGCAGTTCTTC.

The rearrangement uses TRBV5-1 and TRBJ2-1; D gene ambiguous. Germline loops: CDR1 SGHRS, CDR2 YFSETQ. The ends were cut back, 0 bases at V and 5 bases at J, with 9 bases in the middle. CDR3 length: 14 residues. In DNA, the CDR3 is TGCGCCAGCAGCTTGGAGCCCGGAAACAATGAGCAGTTCTTC. This gives the protein CASSLEPGNNEQFF.

This chain connects TRBV10-2 to TRBJ2-2; D unclear. CDR1 is WSHSY and CDR2 is SAAADI in the germline V gene. V was pared by 0 bases and J by 0 bases, with 5 bases between. This CDR3 has 15 residues. The chain's CDR3 is CASSESTSNTGELFF. DNA of the CDR3: TGCGCCAGCAGTGAGTCTACATCGAACACCGGGGAGCTGTTTTTT.

Only a few counts were recorded for this clonotype. J is TRBJ1-3 and V is TRBV5-1; D is uncertain. Germline lookup yields CDR1 SGHRS and CDR2 YFSETQ. V lost 8 bases, J lost 4 bases, and 13 bases lay in between. CDR3 length: 13 residues. As DNA, the CDR3 is TGCGCCAGTCAAAGGGATGCGGGAAACACCATATATTTT. It specifies CASQRDAGNTIYF.

This clonotype was seen only a few times. This chain uses TRBV5-8 with TRBJ2-3; no definite D call. The CDR3 sequence is 15 residues long. Germline values: CDR1 SGHTS, CDR2 YDEGEE. V was pared by 1 base and J by 1 base, with 10 bases between. In DNA form, the CDR3 reads TGTGCCAGCAGCTTGCCGCGGCACGGCACAGATACGCAGTATTTT. Its protein is CASSLPRHGTDTQYF.

This clonotype showed up many times. V and J are TRBV20-1 and TRBJ2-7; maybe TRBD2 (5 bases). V lost 6 bases and J lost 7, with 13 bases in between. CDR1 is DFQATT, CDR2 SNEGSKA, per germline (reference sequence). The CDR3 runs to 11 residues. The chain's CDR3 is CSAVQDWEQYF. The CDR3 DNA is TGCAGTGCAGTTCAGGACTGGGAGCAGTACTTC.

The table lists this clonotype with many counts. The rearrangement links TRBV20-1 to TRBJ2-1, with D possibly being TRBD2 (5 bases). Trimming left V 2 bases short and J 2 bases short, with 10 bases between. This CDR3 region has 14 residues. Germline V gene data show CDR1 as DFQATT and CDR2 as SNEGSKA (reference sequence). The CDR3 region is CSARRPAAYNEQFF. CDR3 DNA sequence: TGCAGTGCTAGAAGGCCAGCGGCCTACAATGAGCAGTTCTTC.

The rearrangement uses TRBV20-1 and TRBJ2-7; D unresolved. The V end lost 0 bases, the J end lost 6 bases, and 18 bases lay between the germline ends. This CDR3 region has 15 residues. CDR1 and CDR2 from the germline V gene are DFQATT and SNEGSKA (reference sequence). CDR3 protein: CSARDSRTGNLEQYF. CDR3 DNA sequence: TGCAGTGCTAGAGATAGCAGGACGGGTAATCTCGAGCAGTACTTC.

This clonotype was observed at least ten times. V gene TRBV2 combines with J gene TRBJ1-3, with a weak D call TRBD1 (5 bases). V was pared by 3 bases and J by 6 bases, with 12 bases between. Germline lookup yields CDR1 SNHLY and CDR2 FYNNEI. The CDR3 consists of 14 residues. The CDR3 DNA reads as TGTGCCAGCAGTGACAACGGGGCGGTAAACACCATATATTTT. Its translation: CASSDNGAVNTIYF.

The rearrangement links TRBV28 to TRBJ1-5, with D uncertain. CDR1 is MDHEN and CDR2 is SYDVKM in the germline V gene. This CDR3 comprises 14 residues. V lost 1 base, J lost 9 bases, and 13 bases lay in between. CDR3 residues: CASSLSRLAGPQHF. As DNA, the CDR3 is TGTGCCAGCAGTTTATCGCGGCTAGCCGGGCCCCAGCATTTT.

The chain links TRBV7-3 to TRBJ2-2; D is unresolved. Germline values: CDR1 SGHTA, CDR2 FQGTGA. Trimming took 5 bases from V and 7 from J, leaving 11 bases between them. The CDR3 runs to 13 residues. CDR3 residues: CASSPIRNGELFF. CDR3 in DNA: TGTGCCAGCAGCCCAATTCGTAACGGGGAGCTGTTTTTT.

This chain joins TRBV7-2 and TRBJ2-1; D gene uncertain. Between the trimmed V and J ends, which lost 5 bases and 3 bases, there was a span of 20 bases. There are 17 residues in the CDR3. Germline V gene data show CDR1 as SGHTA and CDR2 as FQGNSA. The CDR3 DNA sequence: TGTGCCAGCAGCCCTTACCCCCCTAGGGTAAGCTACAATGAGCAGTTCTTC. Protein: CASSPYPPRVSYNEQFF.

This clonotype occurred a few times. The chain uses TRBV5-1 and TRBJ1-5; 7 bases match TRBD1. J lost 2 bases, V lost 3 bases, and 5 bases had no gene match. There are 15 residues in the CDR3. The germline V gene encodes CDR1 SGHRS and CDR2 YFSETQ. CDR3 in DNA: TGCGCCAGCAGCTATGACAGGGTCGGCAATCAGCCCCAGCATTTT. It codes for CASSYDRVGNQPQHF.

The chain carries TRBV5-1 and TRBJ1-1, with D tentatively TRBD1 (5 bases). The germline V and J ends were trimmed by 3 bases and 4 bases, with 13 bases remaining between them. The CDR3 is made up of 14 amino acids. The germline CDR1 and CDR2 sequences are SGHRS and YFSETQ. CDR3 sequence: CASSSWDGVTEAFF. The CDR3 coding sequence is TGCGCCAGCAGCTCGTGGGACGGGGTCACTGAAGCTTTCTTT.

This chain connects TRBV20-1 to TRBJ2-3; TRBD2 matches 7 bases. The CDR3 covers 17 residues. Germline V gene data show CDR1 as DFQATT and CDR2 as SNEGSKA (reference sequence). V gave up 3 bases and J gave up 5 bases; unmatched junction bases: 17. CDR3 in DNA: TGCAGTGCTAGCCTCTACATGCCTAGCGGAATGGGAGATACGCAGTATTTT. Translated, it gives CSASLYMPSGMGDTQYF.

In its sample, this clonotype was seen a few times. The chain uses TRBV5-6 and TRBJ2-2, with TRBD1 matching over 7 bases. The V gene end was trimmed by 4 bases and the J gene end by 5 bases; junction bases not matched to a gene: 11. Per the germline V gene, CDR1 is SGHDT and CDR2 is YYEEEE. CDR3 length: 16 amino acids. In nucleotides, the CDR3 is TGTGCCAGCAGCACCCCAGGGGGAGTTACGACCGGGGAGCTGTTTTTT. It encodes CASSTPGGVTTGELFF.

This clonotype has only a few counts. This chain links TRBV6-2 or TRBV6-3 with TRBJ1-2; D unresolved. Trimming took 2 bases from V and 2 from J, leaving 6 bases between them. The germline CDR1 and CDR2 sequences are MNHEY and SVGEGT. The CDR3 covers 13 residues. The CDR3 coding sequence is TGTGCCAGCAGTTACCAGGCGAACTATGGCTACACCTTC. Encoded protein: CASSYQANYGYTF.

This clonotype was counted a few times. The chain uses TRBV5-6 and TRBJ2-3; no definite D call. V gave up 1 base and J gave up 2 bases, with 23 bases separating them. Germline loops: CDR1 SGHDT, CDR2 YYEEEE. The CDR3 has 19 residues. As DNA, the CDR3 is TGTGCCAGCAGCTTGATCTGGGGTGACTCCCTTCCTCCCACAGATACGCAGTATTTT. Translation gives CASSLIWGDSLPPTDTQYF.